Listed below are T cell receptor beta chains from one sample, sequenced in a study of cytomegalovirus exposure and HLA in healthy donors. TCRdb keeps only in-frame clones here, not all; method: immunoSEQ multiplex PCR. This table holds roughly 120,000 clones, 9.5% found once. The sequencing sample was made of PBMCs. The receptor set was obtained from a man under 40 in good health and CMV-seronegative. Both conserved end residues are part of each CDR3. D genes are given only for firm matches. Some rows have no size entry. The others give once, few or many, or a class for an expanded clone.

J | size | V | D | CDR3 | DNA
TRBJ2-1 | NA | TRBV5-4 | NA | CASSLGVRVEQFF | TGTGCCAGCAGCTTGGGAGTGCGGGTTGAGCAGTTCTTC
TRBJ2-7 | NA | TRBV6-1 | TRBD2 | CASSDERTRGPYEQYF | TGTGCCAGCAGTGATGAGCGGACTAGGGGACCCTACGAGCAGTACTTC
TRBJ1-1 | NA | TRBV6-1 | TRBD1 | CATTKHPGTGTEAFF | TGTGCCACTACCAAACATCCGGGGACAGGCACTGAAGCTTTCTTT
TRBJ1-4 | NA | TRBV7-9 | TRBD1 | CASSSWGGTENEKLFF | TGTGCCAGCAGCTCATGGGGCGGGACAGAGAATGAAAAACTGTTTTTT
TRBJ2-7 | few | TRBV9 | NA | CASSVAGADSYEQYF | TGTGCCAGCAGCGTAGCTGGGGCGGACTCCTACGAGCAGTACTTC
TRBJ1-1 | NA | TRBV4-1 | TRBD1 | CASSRGPDRGEPEAFF | TGCGCCAGCAGCCGGGGCCCGGACAGGGGAGAACCTGAAGCTTTCTTT
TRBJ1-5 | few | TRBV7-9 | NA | CASSLALGTQGPQHF | TGTGCCAGCAGCTTAGCGTTGGGAACCCAGGGGCCCCAGCATTTT
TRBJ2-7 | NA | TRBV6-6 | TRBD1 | CASRKPGQIYEQYF | TGTGCCAGCAGAAAACCGGGACAGATCTACGAGCAGTACTTC
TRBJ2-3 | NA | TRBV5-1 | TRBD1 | CASSWTGIRTDTQYF | TGCGCCAGCAGCTGGACAGGGATCCGCACAGATACGCAGTATTTT
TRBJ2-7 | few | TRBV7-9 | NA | CASSFGEINEQYF | TGTGCCAGCAGCTTCGGGGAAATCAACGAGCAGTACTTC
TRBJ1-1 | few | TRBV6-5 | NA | CASSYGGAGEAFF | TGTGCCAGCAGTTACGGAGGGGCCGGTGAAGCTTTCTTT
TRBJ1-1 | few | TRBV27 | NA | CASRRRVSTEAFF | TGTGCCAGCAGGCGTCGGGTGTCCACTGAAGCTTTCTTT
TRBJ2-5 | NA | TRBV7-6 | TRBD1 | CASSLALKVRGQGSPETQYF | TGTGCCAGCAGCTTAGCGCTAAAGGTTAGGGGACAGGGCTCCCCTGAGACCCAGTACTTC
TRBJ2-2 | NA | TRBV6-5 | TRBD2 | CASSTGLDFGELFF | TGTGCCAGCAGCACGGGACTAGATTTCGGGGAGCTGTTTTTT
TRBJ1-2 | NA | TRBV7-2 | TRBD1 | CASSPIMTGGREWGYTF | TGTGCCAGCAGCCCAATCATGACAGGGGGAAGGGAATGGGGCTACACCTTC
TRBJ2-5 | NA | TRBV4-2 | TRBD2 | CASSQDLEASGIQETQYF | TGTGCCAGCAGCCAAGATCTTGAAGCTAGCGGGATCCAAGAGACCCAGTACTTC
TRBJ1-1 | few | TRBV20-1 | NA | CSARQNTEAFF | TGCAGTGCTAGACAGAACACTGAAGCTTTCTTT
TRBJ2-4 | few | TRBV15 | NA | CATSKSGPENIQYF | TGTGCCACCAGCAAAAGCGGACCGGAAAACATTCAGTACTTC
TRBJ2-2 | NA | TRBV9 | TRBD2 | CASSPAGFYSVNTGELFF | TGTGCCAGCAGCCCAGCGGGATTCTACAGTGTCAACACCGGGGAGCTGTTTTTT
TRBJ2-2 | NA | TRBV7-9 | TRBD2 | CARRPPGLAATGELFF | TGTGCCAGACGACCTCCGGGACTAGCGGCGACCGGGGAGCTGTTTTTT
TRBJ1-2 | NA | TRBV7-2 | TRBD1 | CASSPRQGSYGYTF | TGTGCCAGCAGCCCAAGACAGGGTAGCTATGGCTACACCTTC
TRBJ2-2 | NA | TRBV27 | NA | CASSLLQGGELFF | TGTGCCAGCAGTTTACTTCAGGGCGGGGAGCTGTTTTTT
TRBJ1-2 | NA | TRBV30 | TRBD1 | CARDRGSYGYTF | TGTGCCCGGGACAGGGGGTCCTATGGCTACACCTTC
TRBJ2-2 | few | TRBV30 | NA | CAWRGQGELFF | TGTGCCTGGAGGGGGCAAGGGGAGCTGTTTTTT
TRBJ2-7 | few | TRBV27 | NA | CASSGTWSYEQYF | TGTGCCAGCAGTGGGACATGGTCCTACGAGCAGTACTTC
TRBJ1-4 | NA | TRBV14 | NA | CASSPFSSELFF | TGTGCCAGCAGCCCTTTTTCGTCGGAACTGTTTTTT
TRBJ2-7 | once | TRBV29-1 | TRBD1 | CSVEGADRDYEQYF | TGCAGCGTTGAAGGGGCCGACAGGGACTACGAGCAGTACTTC
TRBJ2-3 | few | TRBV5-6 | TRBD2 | CASSFAGGGDTQYF | TGTGCCAGCAGCTTCGCGGGAGGGGGAGATACGCAGTATTTT
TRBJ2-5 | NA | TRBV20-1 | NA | CSARTGGTQYF | TGCAGTGCTAGGACAGGAGGGACCCAGTACTTC
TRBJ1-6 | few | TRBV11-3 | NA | CASSWDSVNSPLHF | TGTGCCAGCAGCTGGGACTCAGTTAATTCACCCCTCCACTTT
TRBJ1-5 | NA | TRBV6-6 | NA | CASSGGTPNQPQHF | TGTGCCAGCAGTGGGGGGACGCCCAATCAGCCCCAGCATTTT
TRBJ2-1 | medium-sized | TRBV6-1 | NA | CASSEAGGHNEQFF | TGTGCCAGCAGTGAAGCGGGGGGGCACAATGAGCAGTTCTTC
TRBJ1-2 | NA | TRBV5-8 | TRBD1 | CASSLRHRGPKGYTF | TGTGCCAGCAGCTTGCGACACAGGGGGCCTAAAGGCTACACCTTC
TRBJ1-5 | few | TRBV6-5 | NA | CASSFGGDGQPQHF | TGTGCCAGCAGTTTTGGAGGGGACGGTCAGCCCCAGCATTTT
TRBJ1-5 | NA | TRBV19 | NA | CASSSTGGAQPQHF | TGTGCCAGTAGTTCGACCGGCGGGGCTCAGCCCCAGCATTTT
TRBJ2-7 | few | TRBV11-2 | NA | CASPFSGESREQYF | TGTGCCAGCCCCTTTAGCGGAGAGTCGCGGGAGCAGTACTTC
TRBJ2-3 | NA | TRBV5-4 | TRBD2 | CASSSLAGTSTDTQYF | TGTGCCAGCAGCAGTCTAGCGGGTACTAGCACAGATACGCAGTATTTT
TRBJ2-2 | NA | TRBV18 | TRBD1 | CASSPRTGAWELFF | TGTGCCAGCTCACCACGGACAGGGGCCTGGGAGCTGTTTTTT
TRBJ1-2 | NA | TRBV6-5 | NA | CASSTFLRDNGYTF | TGTGCCAGCAGTACTTTTTTGAGAGACAATGGCTACACCTTC
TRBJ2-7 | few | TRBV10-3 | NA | CAISESRRDYEQYF | TGTGCCATCAGTGAGTCGAGGAGGGACTACGAGCAGTACTTC
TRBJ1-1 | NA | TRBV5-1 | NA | CASSLDGMNTEAFF | TGCGCCAGCAGCTTGGATGGCATGAACACTGAAGCTTTCTTT
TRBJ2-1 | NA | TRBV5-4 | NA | CASSPRGSGEQFF | TGTGCCAGCAGCCCTCGGGGGTCGGGTGAGCAGTTCTTC
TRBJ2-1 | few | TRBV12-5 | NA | CASGARGYNEQFF | TGTGCTAGTGGCGCTCGGGGTTACAATGAGCAGTTCTTC
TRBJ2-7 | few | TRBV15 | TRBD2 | CATSRPGGLYEQYF | TGTGCCACCAGCAGACCGGGAGGGCTGTACGAGCAGTACTTC
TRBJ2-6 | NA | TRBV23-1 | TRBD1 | CASLRDRVNVLTF | TGCGCCAGCCTCAGGGACAGGGTAAACGTCCTGACTTTC
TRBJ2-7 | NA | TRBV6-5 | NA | CASSRDIGSYEQYF | TGTGCCAGCAGCAGGGACATCGGGTCCTACGAGCAGTACTTC
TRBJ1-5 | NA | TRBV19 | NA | CASTDLLNQPQHF | TGTGCCAGTACGGACTTACTTAATCAGCCCCAGCATTTT
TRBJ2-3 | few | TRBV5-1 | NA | CASSLATGPGAVDTQYF | TGCGCCAGCAGCTTGGCCACAGGGCCCGGGGCCGTAGATACGCAGTATTTT